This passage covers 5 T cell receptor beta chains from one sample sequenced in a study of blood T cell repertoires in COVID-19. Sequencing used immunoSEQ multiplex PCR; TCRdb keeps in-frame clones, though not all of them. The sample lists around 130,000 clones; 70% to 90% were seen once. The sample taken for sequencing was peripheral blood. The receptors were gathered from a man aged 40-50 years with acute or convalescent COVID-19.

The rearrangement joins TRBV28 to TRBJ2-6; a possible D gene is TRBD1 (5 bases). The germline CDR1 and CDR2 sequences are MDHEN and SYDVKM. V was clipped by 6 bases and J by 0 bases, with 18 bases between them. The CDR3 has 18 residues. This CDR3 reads CASSVPSPGISGANVLTF. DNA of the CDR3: TGTGCCAGCAGCGTCCCTTCCCCAGGGATCTCTGGGGCCAACGTCCTGACTTTC.

CDR3 DNA: TGCGCCAGCAGCTTTTTACAGGGTTCGGGGGAGCAGTACTTC. Translating gives CASSFLQGSGEQYF. This chain connects TRBV5-1 to TRBJ2-7, with D perhaps TRBD1 (6 bases). Between the trimmed V and J ends, which lost 2 bases and 7 bases, there was a span of 16 bases. Germline CDR1 is SGHRS and CDR2 is YFSETQ. CDR3 length: 14 amino acids. Drawing the rest from reference TRBV5-1 and TRBJ2-7, the complete variable domain is KAGVTQTPRYLIKTRGQQVTLSCSPISGHRSVSWYQQTPGQGLQFLFEYFSETQRNKGNFPGRFSGRQFSNSRSEMNVSTLELGDSALYLCASSFLQGSGEQYFGPGTRLTVT.

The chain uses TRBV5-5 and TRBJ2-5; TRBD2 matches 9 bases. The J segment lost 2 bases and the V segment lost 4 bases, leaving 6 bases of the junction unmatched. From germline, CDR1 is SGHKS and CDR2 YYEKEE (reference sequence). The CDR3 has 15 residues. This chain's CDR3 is CASSPFSGRQETQYF. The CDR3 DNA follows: TGTGCCAGCAGCCCCTTTAGCGGGAGACAAGAGACCCAGTACTTC.

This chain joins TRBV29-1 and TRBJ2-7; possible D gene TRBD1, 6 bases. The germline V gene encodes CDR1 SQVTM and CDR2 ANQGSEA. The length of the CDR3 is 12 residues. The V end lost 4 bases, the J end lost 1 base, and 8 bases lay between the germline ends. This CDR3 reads CSVVGQSYEQYF. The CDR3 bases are TGCAGCGTTGTCGGACAGTCCTACGAGCAGTACTTC.

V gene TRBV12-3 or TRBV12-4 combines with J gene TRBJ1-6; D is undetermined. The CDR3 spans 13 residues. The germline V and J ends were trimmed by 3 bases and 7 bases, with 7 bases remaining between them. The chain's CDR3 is CASSLRQNSPLHF. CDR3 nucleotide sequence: TGTGCCAGCAGTTTGAGGCAGAATTCACCCCTCCACTTT.